Listed below are T cell receptor beta chains from one sample, sequenced in a study of blood T cell repertoires in COVID-19. TCRdb's copy holds only in-frame clones and misses some; the assay was immunoSEQ multiplex PCR. The sample consists of about 130,000 clones, about four fifths of them appearing once. Sequencing used peripheral blood. These receptors were taken from an older woman with COVID-19, enrolled during active disease. CDR3s include the opening cysteine and the closing phenylalanine or tryptophan.

>TRBV2
CASSVFSKELADTQYF
>TRBV24-1
CATSDYQGSSYNSPLHF
>TRBV4-2
CASGGGGGSGNTIYF
>TRBV7-9
CASSPWGSNQPQHF
>TRBV4-1
CASSQGTSGGPGELFF
>TRBV4-1
CASSQAPGGGGDGYTF
>TRBV21-1
CASSPSSGSGNTIYF
>TRBV28
CASSSGQGVGEQYF
>TRBV7-9
CASSLERGPNYGYTF
>TRBV3-1/TRBV3-2
CASSQDPRDNEQFF
>TRBV25-1
CASSAGRQGKEKLFF
>TRBV2
CASKVFGGYDSNQPQHF
>TRBV7-9
CASSIQQSGTEEQYF
>TRBV18
CASSPDRDYEQYF
>TRBV5-5
CASSRSTGWSSSPLHF
>TRBV19
CASSRGQGKVSTDTQYF
>TRBV5-1
CASSFGPGGTEAFF
>TRBV7-2
CASSRRVQETQYF
>TRBV2
CASSARTFGGGYTF
>TRBV5-4
CASSLAGRGAEAFF
>TRBV28
CASSLFLIQGIPGELFF
>TRBV7-2
CASSLVETNYGYTF
>TRBV3-1/TRBV3-2
CASSPPDGRGSPLHF
>TRBV11-2
CASSLVSTTYTQYF
>TRBV2
CASSSRTSGGWGEQFF
>TRBV30
CAWSAGGYGYTF
>TRBV7-2
CASSPTWTGPNEKLFF
>TRBV4-3
CASSQGGTGVNEKLFF
>TRBV5-1
CASSLVAGAGNTIYF
>TRBV7-9
CASSRTGENIQYF
>TRBV5-4
CASSLGRLGPYEQYF
>TRBV6-5
CASRGNSLYEQYF
>TRBV30
CAWQRDSLAYEQYF
>TRBV7-2
CASSLTGGRGGLDGELFF
>TRBV5-5
CASSSSDRVNTGELFF
>TRBV11-2
CASSPTGAYETQYF
>TRBV5-6
CASSFQGVDTQYF
>TRBV30
CAWSGQYERLFF
>TRBV6-2/TRBV6-3
CASSPLYEQYF
>TRBV5-1
CASSRTGTSSSYNSPLHF
>TRBV20-1
CSAARETQYF
>TRBV19
CASSREGLAGTSTDTQYF
>TRBV7-2
CASSLRTGDNSPLHF
>TRBV5-1
CASSSLAGTDTQYF
>TRBV7-9
CASSSGGSDNEQFF
>TRBV27
CASSWGAGGISTDTQYF
>TRBV7-3
CASSPGGLSGTQYF
>TRBV10-3
CATIPGGGGQETQYF
>TRBV14
CASSQGRGQVYGYTF
>TRBV2
CAIDPRTKSNTGELFF
>TRBV4-1
CASSQLVGRNQPQHF
>TRBV23-1
CASSHSRDRGSIEQYF